This TCR beta chain was captured in a study of cytomegalovirus exposure and HLA in healthy donors. Across the whole study: For the 300 to 450 genotyped donors, 75% to 90% fell within the Caucasian-associated ancestry cluster. Whole-study results and caveats: A missense variant in DCLRE1C was later tied to TCR beta V- and J-gene trimming. Later analysis indicated greater clonal expansion among HLA-associated TCR beta chains than among equally common other chains.

There are a few counts of this clone. The antigen remains undetermined. It was with 60 Vbeta and 13 Jbeta primers that the PCR ran. Some clones are missing from TCRdb's copy, which holds only in-frame ones; the method was immunoSEQ multiplex PCR. The table has 110,000 to 150,000 clones, about four fifths seen once. V shed 3 bases and J shed 0 bases, with 3 bases lying between them. Germline V gene data show CDR1 as MNHEY and CDR2 as SMNVEV (reference sequence). This CDR3 is built from 13 residues. This chain uses TRBV27 with TRBJ1-3; no firm D call. Material for sequencing was PBMCs. This receptor was identified in a woman aged 18-30 years in good health and CMV-seropositive. The CDR3 DNA is TGTGCCAGCAGTTTGGCCTCTGGAAACACCATATATTTT. It encodes CASSLASGNTIYF.